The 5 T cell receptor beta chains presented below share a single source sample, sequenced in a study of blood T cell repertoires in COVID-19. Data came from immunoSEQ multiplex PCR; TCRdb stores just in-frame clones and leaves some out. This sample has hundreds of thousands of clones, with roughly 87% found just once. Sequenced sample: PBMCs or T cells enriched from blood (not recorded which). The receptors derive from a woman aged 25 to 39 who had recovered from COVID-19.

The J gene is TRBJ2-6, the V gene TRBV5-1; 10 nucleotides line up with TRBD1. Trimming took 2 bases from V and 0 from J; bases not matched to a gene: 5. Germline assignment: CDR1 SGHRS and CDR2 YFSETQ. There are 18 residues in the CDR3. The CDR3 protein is CASSFFGTGVSGANVLTF. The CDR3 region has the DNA TGCGCCAGCAGCTTCTTCGGGACAGGGGTCTCTGGGGCCAACGTCCTGACTTTC. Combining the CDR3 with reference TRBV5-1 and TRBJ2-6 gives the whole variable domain KAGVTQTPRYLIKTRGQQVTLSCSPISGHRSVSWYQQTPGQGLQFLFEYFSETQRNKGNFPGRFSGRQFSNSRSEMNVSTLELGDSALYLCASSFFGTGVSGANVLTFGAGSRLTVL.

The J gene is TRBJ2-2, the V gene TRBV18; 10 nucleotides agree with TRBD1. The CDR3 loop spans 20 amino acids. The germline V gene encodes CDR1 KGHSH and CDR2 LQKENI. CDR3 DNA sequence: TGTGCGACGGTCACTAGTCCGGGACAGGGGCCTATGAAGGACACCGGGGAGCTGTTTTTT. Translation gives CATVTSPGQGPMKDTGELFF.

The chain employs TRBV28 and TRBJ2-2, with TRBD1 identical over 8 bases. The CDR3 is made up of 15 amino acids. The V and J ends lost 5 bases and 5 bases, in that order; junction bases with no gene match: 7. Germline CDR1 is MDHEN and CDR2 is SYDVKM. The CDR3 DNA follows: TGTGCCAGCAGTGTCGCAGGGGGCGTGACCGGGGAGCTGTTTTTT. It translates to CASSVAGGVTGELFF.

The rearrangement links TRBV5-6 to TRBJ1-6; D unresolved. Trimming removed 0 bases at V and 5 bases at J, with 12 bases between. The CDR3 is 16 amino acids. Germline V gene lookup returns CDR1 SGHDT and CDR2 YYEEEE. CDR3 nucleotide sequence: TGTGCCAGCAGCTTGGGGAGGACCTTGCATAATTCACCCCTCCACTTT. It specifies CASSLGRTLHNSPLHF.

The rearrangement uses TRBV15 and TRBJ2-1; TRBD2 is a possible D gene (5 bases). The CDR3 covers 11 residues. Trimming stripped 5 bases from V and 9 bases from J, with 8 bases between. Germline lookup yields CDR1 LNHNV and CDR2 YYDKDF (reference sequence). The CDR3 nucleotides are TGTGCCACCAGCCTCGGGGTTGAGCAGTTCTTC. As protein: CATSLGVEQFF. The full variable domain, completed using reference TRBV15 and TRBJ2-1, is DAMVIQNPRYQVTQFGKPVTLSCSQTLNHNVMYWYQQKSSQAPKLLFHYYDKDFNNEADTPDNFQSRRPNTSFCFLDIRSPGLGDTAMYLCATSLGVEQFFGPGTRLTVL.